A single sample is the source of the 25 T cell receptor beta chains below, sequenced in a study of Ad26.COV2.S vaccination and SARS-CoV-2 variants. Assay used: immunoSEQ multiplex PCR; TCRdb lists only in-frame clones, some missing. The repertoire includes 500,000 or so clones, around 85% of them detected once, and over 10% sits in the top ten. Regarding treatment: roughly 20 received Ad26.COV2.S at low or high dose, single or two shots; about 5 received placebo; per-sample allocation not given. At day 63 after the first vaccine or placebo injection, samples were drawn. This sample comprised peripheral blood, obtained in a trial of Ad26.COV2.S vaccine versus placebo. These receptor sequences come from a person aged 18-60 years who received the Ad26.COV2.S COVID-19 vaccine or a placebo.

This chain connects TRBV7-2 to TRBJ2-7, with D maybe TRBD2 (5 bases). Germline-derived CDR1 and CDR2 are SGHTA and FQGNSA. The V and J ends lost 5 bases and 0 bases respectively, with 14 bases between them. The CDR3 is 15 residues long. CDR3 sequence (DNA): TGTGCCAGCAGCCCCGCGGGTGATGGCTCCTACGAGCAGTACTTC. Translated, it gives CASSPAGDGSYEQYF.

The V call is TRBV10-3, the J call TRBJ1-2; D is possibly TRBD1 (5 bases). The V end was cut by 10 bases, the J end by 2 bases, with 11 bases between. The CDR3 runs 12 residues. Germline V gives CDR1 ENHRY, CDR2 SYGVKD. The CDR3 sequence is CATGEGNYGYTF. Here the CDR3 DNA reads TGTGCCACCGGCGAGGGGAACTATGGCTACACCTTC.

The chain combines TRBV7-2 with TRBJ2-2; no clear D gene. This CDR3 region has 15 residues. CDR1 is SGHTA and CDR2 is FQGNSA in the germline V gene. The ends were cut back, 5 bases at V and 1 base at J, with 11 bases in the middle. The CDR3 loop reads CASSQRLGNTGELFF. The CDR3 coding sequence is TGTGCCAGCAGCCAAAGACTTGGGAACACCGGGGAGCTGTTTTTT.

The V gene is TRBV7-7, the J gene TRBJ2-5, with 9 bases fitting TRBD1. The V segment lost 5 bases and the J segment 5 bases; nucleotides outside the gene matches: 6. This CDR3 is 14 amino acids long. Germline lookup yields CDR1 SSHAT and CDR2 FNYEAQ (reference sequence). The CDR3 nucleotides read TGTGCCAGCAGCCCAACAGGGGGCGGGGAGACCCAGTACTTC. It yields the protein CASSPTGGGETQYF.

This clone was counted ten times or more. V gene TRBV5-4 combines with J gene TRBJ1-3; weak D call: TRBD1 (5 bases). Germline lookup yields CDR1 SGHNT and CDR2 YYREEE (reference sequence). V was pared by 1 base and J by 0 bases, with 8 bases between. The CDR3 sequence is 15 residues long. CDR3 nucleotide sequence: TGTGCCAGCAGCTTGTATGGGGGCTCTGGAAACACCATATATTTT. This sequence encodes CASSLYGGSGNTIYF.

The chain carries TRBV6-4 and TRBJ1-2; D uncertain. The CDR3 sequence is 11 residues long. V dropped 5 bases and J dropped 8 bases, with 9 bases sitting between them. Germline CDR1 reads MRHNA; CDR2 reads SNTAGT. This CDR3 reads CASSLTWGYTF. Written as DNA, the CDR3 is TGTGCCAGCAGTCTGACGTGGGGCTACACCTTC.

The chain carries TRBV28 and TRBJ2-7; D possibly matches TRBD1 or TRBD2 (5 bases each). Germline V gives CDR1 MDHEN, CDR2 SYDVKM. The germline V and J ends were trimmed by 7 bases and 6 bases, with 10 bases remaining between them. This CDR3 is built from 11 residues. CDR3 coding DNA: TGTGCCAGCATCCGGGGACGCGAGCAGTACTTC. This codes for CASIRGREQYF.

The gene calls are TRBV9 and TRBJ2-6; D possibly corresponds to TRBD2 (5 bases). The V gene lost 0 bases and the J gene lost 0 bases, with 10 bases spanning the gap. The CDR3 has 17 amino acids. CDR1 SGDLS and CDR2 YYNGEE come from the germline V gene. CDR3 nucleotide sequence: TGTGCCAGCAGCGTAGATTACGGGGACTCTGGGGCCAACGTCCTGACTTTC. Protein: CASSVDYGDSGANVLTF.

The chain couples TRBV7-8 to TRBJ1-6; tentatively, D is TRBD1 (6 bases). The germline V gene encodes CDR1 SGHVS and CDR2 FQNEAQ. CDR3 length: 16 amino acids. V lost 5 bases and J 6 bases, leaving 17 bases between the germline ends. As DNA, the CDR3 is TGTGCCAGCAGCCAGGGTTCAGGGGTCGGTAATTCACCCCTCCACTTT. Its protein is CASSQGSGVGNSPLHF.

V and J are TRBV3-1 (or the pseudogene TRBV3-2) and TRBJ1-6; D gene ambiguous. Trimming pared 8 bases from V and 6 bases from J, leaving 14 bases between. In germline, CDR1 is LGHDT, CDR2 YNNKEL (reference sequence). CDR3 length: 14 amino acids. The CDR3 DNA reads TGTGCCAGCGGGCGACTCCAAAGTAATTCACCCCTCCACTTT. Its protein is CASGRLQSNSPLHF.

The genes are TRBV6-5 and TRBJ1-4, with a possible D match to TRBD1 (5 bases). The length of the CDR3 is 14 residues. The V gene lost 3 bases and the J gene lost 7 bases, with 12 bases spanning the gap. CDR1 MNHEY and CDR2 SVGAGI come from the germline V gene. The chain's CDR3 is CASSYQGGAEKLFF. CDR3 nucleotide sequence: TGTGCCAGCAGTTATCAGGGAGGAGCTGAAAAACTGTTTTTT.

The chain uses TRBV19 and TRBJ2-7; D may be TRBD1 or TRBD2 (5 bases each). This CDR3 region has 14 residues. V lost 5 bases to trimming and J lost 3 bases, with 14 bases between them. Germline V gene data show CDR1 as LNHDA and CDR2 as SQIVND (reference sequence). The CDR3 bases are TGTGCCAGTAGTCCCAGGGACCAGAACTACGAGCAGTACTTC. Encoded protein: CASSPRDQNYEQYF.

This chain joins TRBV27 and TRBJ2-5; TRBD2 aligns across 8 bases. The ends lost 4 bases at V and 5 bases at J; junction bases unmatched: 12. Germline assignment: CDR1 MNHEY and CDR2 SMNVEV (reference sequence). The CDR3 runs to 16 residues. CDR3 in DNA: TGTGCCAGCAGTTCCCTACGGGGGGGGTTAGGGGAGACCCAGTACTTC. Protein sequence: CASSSLRGGLGETQYF.

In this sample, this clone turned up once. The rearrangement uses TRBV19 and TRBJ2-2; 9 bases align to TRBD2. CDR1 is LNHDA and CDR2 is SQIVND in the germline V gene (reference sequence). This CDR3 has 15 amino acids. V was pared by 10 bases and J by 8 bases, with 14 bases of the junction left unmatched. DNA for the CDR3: TGTGCCACCGAGACCAGCGGGAGGATAGGAGGGGAGCTGTTTTTT. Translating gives CATETSGRIGGELFF.

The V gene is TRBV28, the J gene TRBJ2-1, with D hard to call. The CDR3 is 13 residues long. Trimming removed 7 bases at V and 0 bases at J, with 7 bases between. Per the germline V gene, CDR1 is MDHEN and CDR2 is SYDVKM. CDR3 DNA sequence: TGTGCCAGCATGAGGAGCTCCTACAATGAGCAGTTCTTC. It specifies CASMRSSYNEQFF.

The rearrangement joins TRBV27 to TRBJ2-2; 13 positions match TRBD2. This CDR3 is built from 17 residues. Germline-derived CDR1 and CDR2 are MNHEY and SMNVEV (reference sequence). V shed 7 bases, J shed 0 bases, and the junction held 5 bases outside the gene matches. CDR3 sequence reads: CASNRLAGGTNTGELFF. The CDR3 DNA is TGTGCCAGCAACAGACTAGCGGGAGGAACGAACACCGGGGAGCTGTTTTTT.

CDR3 loop: CASQKPGGYTEAFF. The CDR3 DNA reads TGTGCCAGTCAGAAACCAGGGGGGTACACTGAAGCTTTCTTT. The V gene is TRBV27, the J gene TRBJ1-1, with TRBD1 identical over 7 bases. Germline values: CDR1 MNHEY, CDR2 SMNVEV (reference sequence). The J segment lost 3 bases and the V segment lost 9 bases, leaving 10 bases of the junction unmatched. This CDR3 has 14 amino acids.

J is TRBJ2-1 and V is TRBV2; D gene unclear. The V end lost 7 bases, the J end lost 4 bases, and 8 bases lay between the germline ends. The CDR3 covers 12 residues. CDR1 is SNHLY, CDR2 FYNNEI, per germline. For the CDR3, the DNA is TGTGCCAGCAAGGTGGGTTACAATGAGCAGTTCTTC. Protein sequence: CASKVGYNEQFF.

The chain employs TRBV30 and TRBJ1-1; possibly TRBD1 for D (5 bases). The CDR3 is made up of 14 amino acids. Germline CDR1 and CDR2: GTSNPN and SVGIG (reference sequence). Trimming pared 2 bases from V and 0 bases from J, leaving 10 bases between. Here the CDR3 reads CAWSLQGMNTEAFF. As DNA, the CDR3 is TGTGCCTGGAGTCTGCAGGGCATGAACACTGAAGCTTTCTTT.

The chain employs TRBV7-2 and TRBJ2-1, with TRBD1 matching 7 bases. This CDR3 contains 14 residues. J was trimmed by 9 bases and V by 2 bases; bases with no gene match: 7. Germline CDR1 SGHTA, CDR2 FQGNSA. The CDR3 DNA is TGTGCCAGCAGCTTAAGTCAGGGGGTGACTGAGCAGTTCTTC. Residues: CASSLSQGVTEQFF.

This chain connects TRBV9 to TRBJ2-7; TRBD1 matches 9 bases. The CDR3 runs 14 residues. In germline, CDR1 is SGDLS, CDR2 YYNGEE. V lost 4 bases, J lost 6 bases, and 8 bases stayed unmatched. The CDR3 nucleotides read TGTGCCAGCAGCCACCCGGGACAGGGTCGCGAGCAGTACTTC. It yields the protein CASSHPGQGREQYF.

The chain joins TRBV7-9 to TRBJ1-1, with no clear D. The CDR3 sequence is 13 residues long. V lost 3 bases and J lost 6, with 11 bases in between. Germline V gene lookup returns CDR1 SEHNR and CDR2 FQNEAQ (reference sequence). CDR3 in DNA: TGTGCCAGCAGCTTTTACTTGGGTGCTGAAGCTTTCTTT. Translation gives CASSFYLGAEAFF.

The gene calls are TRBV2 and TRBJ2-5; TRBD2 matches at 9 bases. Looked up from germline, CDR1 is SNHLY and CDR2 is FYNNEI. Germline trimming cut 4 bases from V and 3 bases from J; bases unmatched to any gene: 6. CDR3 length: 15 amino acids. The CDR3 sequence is CASSVGGRAEETQYF. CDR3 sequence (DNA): TGTGCCAGCAGTGTTGGCGGGAGGGCCGAAGAGACCCAGTACTTC.

CDR3 in DNA: TGCAGCGTTGAAGATCGGGACAAGAACGTGGGAAACACCATATATTTT. Translation gives CSVEDRDKNVGNTIYF. This chain connects TRBV29-1 to TRBJ1-3; maybe TRBD1 (6 bases). This CDR3 region has 16 residues. Germline assignment: CDR1 SQVTM and CDR2 ANQGSEA. V was clipped by 0 bases and J by 4 bases, with 16 bases between them.

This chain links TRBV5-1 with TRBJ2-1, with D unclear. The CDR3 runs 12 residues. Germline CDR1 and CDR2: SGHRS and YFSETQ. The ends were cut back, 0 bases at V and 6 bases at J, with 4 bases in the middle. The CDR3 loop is CASSLGVNEQFF. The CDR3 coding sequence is TGCGCCAGCAGCTTGGGCGTCAATGAGCAGTTCTTC.